The 6 T cell receptor beta chains presented below share a single source sample, sequenced in a study of regulatory T cells in long-lasting Graves disease. Time point indicated: persistent/refractory GD, antithyroid drugs over 5 years with positive TRAb. PBMC RNA served as the TCR library source. Assembly of TCR beta libraries relied on iRepertoire HTBI primers together with Arm-PCR of CDR3 regions. A single record per CDR3 protein comes from TCRdb applying MiXCR to the multiplex PCR reads. In the table there are about 460,000 distinct CDR3 sequences, approximately 23% of which are singletons. The starting material was peripheral blood mononuclear cells (PBMCs), obtained when the disease was refractory, from a patient treated with antithyroid drugs. These TCRs come from a female donor with Graves disease.

This clonotype was detected a few times. CDR3 bases: TGTGCCAGCAGTGAAGCGCTAGTCCCCAGACAGGGGCTGTACGAGCAGTACTTC. Translated: CASSEALVPRQGLYEQYF. V is TRBV2 and J is TRBJ2-7; 8 positions match TRBD1. The germline V gene encodes CDR1 SNHLY and CDR2 FYNNEI. V shed 0 bases and J 4 bases; nucleotides not matched to a gene: 14. The CDR3 contains 18 residues. Full variable domain (outside the CDR3, taken from reference TRBV2 and TRBJ2-7): EPEVTQTPSHQVTQMGQEVILRCVPISNHLYFYWYRQILGQKVEFLVSFYNNEISEKSEIFDDQFSVERPDGSNFTLKIRSTKLEDSAMYFCASSEALVPRQGLYEQYFGPGTRLTVT.

Regarding this clonotype: A clone one base away is much larger, so this may be a read error. V gene TRBV2 combines with J gene TRBJ1-5; TRBD1 matches 8 bases. The CDR3 spans 13 residues. The V and J ends lost 6 bases and 5 bases, in that order; junction bases with no gene match: 3. Germline-derived CDR1 and CDR2 are SNHLY and FYNNEI. This chain's CDR3 is CASRAGGYQPQHF. Here the CDR3 DNA reads TGTGCCAGCAGGGCAGGGGGCTATCAGCCCCAGCATTTT.

There are a few counts of this clonotype. The CDR3, as DNA: TGCAGTGGGCCGACAGGCGAGGCTTATGCTTTCTTT. Translated: CSGPTGEAYAFF. This chain connects TRBV20-1 to TRBJ1-1, with D perhaps matching TRBD1 (6 bases). Germline assignment: CDR1 DFQATT and CDR2 SNEGSKA (reference sequence). Trimming pared 7 bases from V and 11 bases from J, leaving 20 bases between. The CDR3 contains 12 residues.

J is TRBJ2-7 and V is TRBV11-3; 9 positions match TRBD2. Germline-derived CDR1 and CDR2 are SGHNT and YENEEA. The CDR3 has 18 residues. Trimming cost V 5 bases and J 2 bases; bases outside gene matches: 16. In DNA, the CDR3 is TGTGCCAGCAGCGGTCGGGACAGTCTAGCGGGACAAACCTACGAGCAGTACTTC. Amino acid sequence: CASSGRDSLAGQTYEQYF. The variable domain in full, completed from reference TRBV11-3 and TRBJ2-7, reads EAGVVQSPRYKIIEKKQPVAFWCNPISGHNTLYWYLQNLGQGPELLIRYENEEAVDDSQLPKDRFSAERLKGVDSTLKIQPAELGDSAVYLCASSGRDSLAGQTYEQYFGPGTRLTVT.

This clonotype showed up just once. At one boundary the junction diverges from the germline segment, which might be a read error. The chain carries TRBV18 and TRBJ2-5, with D possibly matching TRBD2 (6 bases). Looked up from germline, CDR1 is KGHSH and CDR2 is LQKENI. There are 14 residues in the CDR3. CDR3 sequence (DNA): TGTGCCGGCTCACCACTAGCAGTCCAAGAGACCCAGTACTTC. Translating gives CAGSPLAVQETQYF.

The V and J genes are TRBV19 and TRBJ1-5; 8 bases are a match to TRBD1. V shed 3 bases and J 4 bases; nucleotides not matched to a gene: 5. This CDR3 has 15 amino acids. Germline CDR1 is LNHDA and CDR2 is SQIVND (reference sequence). The chain's CDR3 is CASSMADRDNQPQHF. CDR3 nucleotide sequence: TGTGCCAGTAGTATGGCGGACAGGGATAATCAGCCCCAGCATTTT.